What follows are 30 T cell receptor beta chains derived from one specimen sequenced in a study of regulatory T cells in long-lasting Graves disease. Library construction for TCR beta used iRepertoire HTBI primers and Arm-PCR of CDR3 regions. MiXCR, run by TCRdb on the multiplex PCR reads, gives a single entry per CDR3 protein. The table has 450,000 to 700,000 distinct CDR3 sequences, roughly 14% seen once; the top ten hold roughly 10%. This sample's time point: newly diagnosed GD, antithyroid drugs for less than 3 months. Preparation of the TCR library used RNA extracted from PBMCs. This same sample was also taken into another study, of T cells in Graves' hyperthyroidism and ophthalmopathy.

The sample in question was peripheral blood mononuclear cells (PBMCs), obtained at new diagnosis, from a patient treated with antithyroid drugs. The source of these receptors is a young man with Graves disease.

At least ten counts were recorded for this clonotype. V and J are TRBV28 and TRBJ2-3, with D unresolved. CDR1 is MDHEN and CDR2 is SYDVKM in the germline V gene. This CDR3 is 13 amino acids long. V gave up 6 bases and J gave up 6 bases, with 13 bases separating them. The CDR3 DNA reads TGTGCCAGCAGATTAGGAATAGAGGATACGCAGTATTTT. This codes for CASRLGIEDTQYF.

This clonotype appeared many times. The genes are TRBV5-1 and TRBJ2-7; no clear D gene. The ends were cut back, 1 base at V and 6 bases at J, with 8 bases in the middle. Germline CDR1 reads SGHRS; CDR2 reads YFSETQ. This CDR3 has 12 residues. CDR3 in amino acids: CASSLPTGEQYF. CDR3 in DNA: TGCGCCAGCAGCTTGCCCACCGGCGAGCAGTACTTC.

This clonotype was found a few times. The chain combines TRBV10-3 with TRBJ1-2; D is unresolved. The CDR3 spans 12 residues. Trimming took 6 bases from V and 4 from J, leaving 9 bases between them. Germline V lookup: CDR1 ENHRY, CDR2 SYGVKD. CDR3: CAISQVSYGYTF. The CDR3 bases are TGTGCCATCAGCCAGGTCAGCTATGGCTACACCTTC.

This clonotype occurred a few times. The chain recombines TRBV4-1 with TRBJ2-2; no reliable D call. The germline V gene has CDR1 MGHRA and CDR2 YSYEKL. Trimming took off 4 bases at V and 5 bases at J, with 20 bases between the two ends. CDR3 length: 17 residues. CDR3 in amino acids: CASSPGLRRAETGELFF. The CDR3 DNA is TGCGCCAGCAGCCCCGGCCTAAGGCGTGCGGAGACCGGGGAGCTGTTTTTT.

This chain connects TRBV29-1 to TRBJ1-3, with D unresolved. CDR1 and CDR2 (germline): SQVTM, ANQGSEA. Trimming cost V 6 bases and J 4 bases, with 16 bases left between them. The CDR3 has 14 amino acids. CDR3 DNA sequence: TGCAGCGTGATGGACTGGACGCGAGGAAACACCATATATTTT. It codes for CSVMDWTRGNTIYF.

This clonotype appeared many times. The chain recombines TRBV15 with TRBJ1-3; possibly TRBD1 for D (5 bases). V was cut by 4 bases and J by 2 bases, with 6 bases left in between. This CDR3 has 13 residues. The germline V gene encodes CDR1 LNHNV and CDR2 YYDKDF (reference sequence). The CDR3 here is CATSTGAGNTIYF. The CDR3 DNA sequence: TGTGCCACCAGCACGGGGGCTGGAAACACCATATATTTT. The full variable domain, its missing parts supplied by reference TRBV15 and TRBJ1-3, is DAMVIQNPRYQVTQFGKPVTLSCSQTLNHNVMYWYQQKSSQAPKLLFHYYDKDFNNEADTPDNFQSRRPNTSFCFLDIRSPGLGDTAMYLCATSTGAGNTIYFGEGSWLTVV.

This clonotype was recorded a few times. V gene TRBV18 combines with J gene TRBJ1-5, with D unresolved. Between the trimmed V and J ends, which lost 2 bases and 5 bases, there was a span of 10 bases. Germline lookup yields CDR1 KGHSH and CDR2 LQKENI. The CDR3 is 14 amino acids. CDR3 nucleotide sequence: TGTGCCAGCTCACCAGGGGAGGGTGATCAGCCCCAGCATTTT. It encodes CASSPGEGDQPQHF.

The chain couples TRBV14 to TRBJ2-5; the match to TRBD2 covers 12 bases. CDR1 and CDR2 from the germline V gene are SGHDN and FVKESK. The trim removed 4 bases at V and 4 bases at J, leaving 4 bases unmatched. This CDR3 contains 15 residues. CDR3 nucleotide sequence: TGTGCCAGCAGCCGGAGGGGACTAGCGGGAGAGACCCAGTACTTC. Amino acids: CASSRRGLAGETQYF.

This sequence joins TRBV7-8 and TRBJ1-1, with D unclear. Trimming pared 1 base from V and 4 bases from J, leaving 13 bases between. The germline V gene encodes CDR1 SGHVS and CDR2 FQNEAQ. This CDR3 region has 15 residues. The CDR3 reads CASSLEAAVSTEAFF. In DNA, the CDR3 is TGTGCCAGCAGCTTAGAAGCAGCCGTCAGCACTGAAGCTTTCTTT.

The chain combines TRBV20-1 with TRBJ1-2; D gene unclear. This CDR3 is 12 amino acids long. CDR1 and CDR2 (germline): DFQATT, SNEGSKA (reference sequence). The germline V and J ends were trimmed by 4 bases and 5 bases, with 11 bases remaining between them. CDR3 bases: TGCAGTGCTAAAGGGATTCCGTATGGCTACACCTTC. It is translated as CSAKGIPYGYTF.

This clonotype was counted only a few times. The chain carries TRBV30 and TRBJ2-7; 7 bases are a match to TRBD1. The CDR3 has 14 residues. Germline values: CDR1 GTSNPN, CDR2 SVGIG (reference sequence). Germline trimming cut 2 bases from V and 2 bases from J; bases unmatched to any gene: 6. The CDR3 DNA reads TGTGCCTGGAGTCCCTTCCAGGGGGCCTACGAGCAGTACTTC. This encodes CAWSPFQGAYEQYF.

To note about this clonotype: A clone one base away is much larger, so this may be a read error. Likely a read error: the CDR3 ends without its conserved phenylalanine or tryptophan. CDR3 DNA sequence: TGTGCCAGCCTCTCGGGGGGGGCAGGGAGAGCTTTCCTT. It translates to CASLSGGAGRAFL. V is TRBV7-9 and J is TRBJ1-1; a possible D gene is TRBD1 (6 bases). The V gene lost 8 bases and the J gene lost 10 bases, with 20 bases spanning the gap. The CDR3 is 13 amino acids. The germline V gene encodes CDR1 SEHNR and CDR2 FQNEAQ (reference sequence).

This clonotype was seen ten or more times. V gene TRBV20-1 combines with J gene TRBJ2-7; 12 nucleotides match TRBD2. This CDR3 region has 16 residues. Germline V CDR1 and CDR2: DFQATT, SNEGSKA (reference sequence). V lost 2 bases and J lost 2; bases outside the gene matches: 7. CDR3 region: CSARLGSSGRAYEQYF. CDR3 bases: TGCAGTGCTAGACTGGGTTCTAGCGGGAGGGCCTACGAGCAGTACTTC.

This clonotype turned up a few times. The J gene is TRBJ1-1, the V gene TRBV4-1; no definite D call. The CDR3 sequence is 16 residues long. In germline, CDR1 is MGHRA, CDR2 YSYEKL. The V end lost 4 bases, the J end lost 0 bases, and 15 bases lay between the germline ends. CDR3 sequence reads: CASSPYPGPMNTEAFF. The CDR3 DNA follows: TGCGCCAGCAGCCCGTACCCCGGCCCCATGAACACTGAAGCTTTCTTT.

A remark on this clonotype: A far bigger clonotype differs at one base, so this is likely a read error. V and J are TRBV2 and TRBJ2-7; D perhaps matches TRBD1 (6 bases). There are 15 residues in the CDR3. V was clipped by 5 bases and J by 5 bases, with 19 bases between them. Germline-derived CDR1 and CDR2 are SNHLY and FYNNEI. DNA of the CDR3: TGTGCCAGCAGTCATCCCCGAGGGGACATCCACGAGCAGTACTTC. It encodes CASSHPRGDIHEQYF.

In its sample, this clonotype was seen many times. The chain links TRBV12-3 or TRBV12-4 to TRBJ2-7; no firm D call. The CDR3 runs 14 residues. Trimming removed 5 bases from V and 0 bases from J, with 11 bases in between. Here the CDR3 reads CASSKLFSSYEQYF. The CDR3 DNA sequence: TGTGCCAGCAGTAAGTTATTCAGCTCCTACGAGCAGTACTTC.

This clonotype has just a few counts. The chain is built from TRBV24-1 and TRBJ2-5; D might be TRBD1 (5 bases). Germline V gives CDR1 KGHDR, CDR2 SFDVKD. The CDR3 is 18 residues long. Trimming removed 0 bases from V and 3 bases from J, with 19 bases in between. The CDR3 reads CATSDLGRGGQAEETQYF. The CDR3 region has the DNA TGTGCCACCAGTGATTTGGGTAGGGGCGGTCAGGCCGAAGAGACCCAGTACTTC.

The chain links TRBV5-1 to TRBJ2-1; 11 bases line up with TRBD2. Germline V gene sequence: CDR1 SGHRS, CDR2 YFSETQ. After removal of 7 bases from V and 5 bases from J, the junction contained 5 bases not matched to a gene. This CDR3 contains 14 residues. CDR3 bases: TGCGCCAGCTCGCTAGCGGGAGGTCACAATGAGCAGTTCTTC. Translating gives CASSLAGGHNEQFF. Full variable domain (rest looked up from reference TRBV5-1 and TRBJ2-1): KAGVTQTPRYLIKTRGQQVTLSCSPISGHRSVSWYQQTPGQGLQFLFEYFSETQRNKGNFPGRFSGRQFSNSRSEMNVSTLELGDSALYLCASSLAGGHNEQFFGPGTRLTVL.

Many counts were recorded for this clonotype. The chain combines TRBV10-3 with TRBJ2-1; 11 bases line up with TRBD2. The CDR3 is 15 residues long. Trimming removed 0 bases from V and 9 bases from J; junction bases left unmatched: 4. Germline V gene lookup returns CDR1 ENHRY and CDR2 SYGVKD. In nucleotides, the CDR3 is TGTGCCATCAGTGAGTCTGGGACTAGCGGCGGTGAGCAGTTCTTC. Translation: CAISESGTSGGEQFF.

Concerning this clonotype: A much larger clone is a single base away; this may be a read error. The gene calls are TRBV6-5 and TRBJ2-7; 11 nucleotides line up with TRBD1. This CDR3 has 16 residues. Germline loops: CDR1 MNHEY, CDR2 SVGAGI. The CDR3 protein is CASSYLGTGGRDEQCF. The CDR3 coding sequence is TGTGCCAGCAGTTACCTCGGGACAGGGGGTAGGGACGAGCAGTGCTTC.

This clonotype was detected ten times or more. A read error may produce the germline difference seen at one junction end. CDR3: CASSLTANYGYTF. For the CDR3, the DNA is TGTGCCAGCAGTTTAACAGCTAACTATGGCTACACCTTC. The rearrangement uses TRBV5-1 and TRBJ1-2; D gene unclear. This CDR3 has 13 amino acids. Germline values: CDR1 SGHRS, CDR2 YFSETQ.

This clonotype was seen at least ten times. The V call is TRBV6-1, the J call TRBJ2-5; TRBD1 matches 9 bases. Germline V CDR1 and CDR2: MNHNS, SASEGT. The trim removed 4 bases at V and 5 bases at J, leaving 17 bases unmatched. This CDR3 region has 18 residues. CDR3 loop: CASSAGDPTGGYRETQYF. CDR3 nucleotide sequence: TGTGCCAGCAGTGCCGGAGATCCAACAGGGGGCTACAGGGAGACCCAGTACTTC.

This clonotype was recorded a few times. This chain joins TRBV18 and TRBJ2-7, with TRBD1 identical over 10 bases. The CDR3 runs 17 residues. The germline V gene has CDR1 KGHSH and CDR2 LQKENI. J gave up 1 base and V 1 base, and 7 bases lay outside the gene matches. CDR3 loop: CASSPRVGTGASYEQYF. Written as DNA, the CDR3 is TGTGCCAGCTCACCACGGGTCGGGACAGGGGCATCCTACGAGCAGTACTTC.

The genes are TRBV24-1 and TRBJ2-2; D may be TRBD1 (6 bases). CDR1 is KGHDR, CDR2 SFDVKD, per germline. V was pared by 9 bases and J by 4 bases, with 11 bases between. The CDR3 runs 13 residues. The CDR3 spells CATARGTTGELFF. CDR3 sequence (DNA): TGTGCCACCGCCAGGGGAACCACCGGGGAGCTGTTTTTT.

To note about this clonotype: At one end the junction does not follow the germline gene, possibly because of a read error. The CDR3 region is CASSLSAGGYNKQFF. The CDR3 nucleotides are TGTGCCAGCAGCTTATCAGCGGGAGGGTACAATAAGCAATTCTTC. The V gene is TRBV7-2, the J gene TRBJ2-1; 10 positions match TRBD2. Germline-derived CDR1 and CDR2 are SGHTA and FQGNSA. The CDR3 runs 15 residues. Based on the CDR3 plus reference TRBV7-2 and TRBJ2-1, the full variable domain is GAGVSQSPSNKVTEKGKDVELRCDPISGHTALYWYRQSLGQGLEFLIYFQGNSAPDKSGLPSDRFSAERTGGSVSTLTIQRTQQEDSAVYLCASSLSAGGYNKQFFGPGTRLTVL.

The V and J genes are TRBV7-9 and TRBJ2-1; 16 bases map to TRBD2. After removal of 7 bases from V and 10 bases from J, the junction contained 4 bases not matched to a gene. CDR1 is SEHNR, CDR2 FQNEAQ, per germline (reference sequence). This CDR3 has 14 residues. This CDR3 reads CASTPGLAGGEQFF. DNA for the CDR3: TGTGCCAGCACCCCGGGACTAGCGGGAGGGGAGCAGTTCTTC.

Notes on this clonotype: A read error likely explains this, since a far larger clone differs by one base. The J gene is TRBJ2-3, the V gene TRBV28; the match to TRBD1 covers 10 bases. The J call could be wrong; TRBJ2-7 is a better fit for the DNA end. The germline CDR1 and CDR2 sequences are MDHEN and SYDVKM. This CDR3 comprises 14 residues. Here the CDR3 reads CASSSDRGPYKQYF. CDR3 DNA: TGTGCCAGCAGCTCAGACAGGGGGCCCTACAAGCAGTACTTC.

This clonotype was picked up many times. This rearrangement joins TRBV29-1 to TRBJ2-7; D is unresolved. The germline CDR1 and CDR2 sequences are SQVTM and ANQGSEA. This CDR3 has 11 amino acids. V was shortened by 4 bases and J by 4 bases, with 8 bases between the two germline ends. The CDR3 nucleotides read TGCAGCGTTGTGTTGTCTTACGAGCAGTACTTC. This gives the protein CSVVLSYEQYF.

With respect to this clonotype: This may be a read error, as it is one base from a much larger clone. The chain has TRBV29-1 and TRBJ1-2; D unresolved. Germline V CDR1 and CDR2: SQVTM, ANQGSEA. CDR3 length: 12 amino acids. The DNA of the CDR3 is TGCAGCGCCCCGGGGAACCCTGATGGCTGCACCTTC. Protein: CSAPGNPDGCTF. Together with reference TRBV29-1 and TRBJ1-2, the CDR3 gives the full variable domain: SAVISQKPSRDICQRGTSLTIQCQVDSQVTMMFWYRQQPGQSLTLIATANQGSEATYESGFVIDKFPISRPNLTFSTLTVSNMSPEDSSIYLCSAPGNPDGCTFGSGTRLTVV.

This clonotype was detected ten times or more. The genes are TRBV12-3 or TRBV12-4 and TRBJ2-3; TRBD2 might be the D (9 bases). Trimming took off 7 bases at V and 2 bases at J, with 19 bases between the two ends. The CDR3 has 16 amino acids. The CDR3, as DNA: TGTGCCAGCACAGGGGGCCAGCGGGAGGACACAGATACGCAGTATTTT. Encoded protein: CASTGGQREDTDTQYF.